Each of the 30 T cell receptor beta chains below was sequenced from the same sample in a study of T cell responses to AZD1222 COVID-19 vaccine (dated by TCRdb to the early 2020s). The time point label of this sample denotes: baseline before first vaccination. Sample treatment or condition, as interpreted from the label and publication: meningococcal conjugate vaccine given as trial control. Library method: the immunoSEQ multiplex PCR assay. TCRdb retrieved this table from immuneACCESS and kept in-frame rearrangements only. Not all clones are present; in checked studies, unresolved V genes account for under half, and no reason is known for the remainder. The table for this sample lists some 150,000 clones; roughly nine tenths of them were counted only once. The ten biggest clones cover 5.5% of the sample. The sample here was peripheral blood, taken on day 0 of MenACWY control vaccination. The receptors here all came from an adult in good health.

This chain joins TRBV19 and TRBJ1-1; possible D gene TRBD1, 6 bases. This CDR3 has 15 amino acids. V lost 4 bases and J lost 0, with 12 bases in between. Germline V lookup: CDR1 LNHDA, CDR2 SQIVND (reference sequence). CDR3 amino acids: CASSRTGTVNTEAFF. The CDR3 region has the DNA TGTGCCAGTAGTAGAACAGGGACCGTGAACACTGAAGCTTTCTTT.

The CDR3 DNA reads as TGTGCCAGCAGCTTGGGGGAGGGGGCCACAGATACGCAGTATTTT. This codes for CASSLGEGATDTQYF. This chain connects TRBV5-4 to TRBJ2-3, with D possibly called TRBD1 or TRBD2 (7 bases each). The CDR3 loop spans 15 amino acids. Germline loops: CDR1 SGHNT, CDR2 YYREEE (reference sequence). V lost 0 bases and J 2 bases, leaving 10 bases between the germline ends.

The gene calls are TRBV28 and TRBJ1-1; 8 bases map to TRBD1. V shed 6 bases and J 3 bases; nucleotides not matched to a gene: 6. The CDR3 totals 14 residues. Germline-derived CDR1 and CDR2 are MDHEN and SYDVKM. CDR3 nucleotide sequence: TGTGCCAGCAGATCCAGGGGGCAGGACACTGAAGCTTTCTTT. Its translation: CASRSRGQDTEAFF.

This clone appeared many times. The chain couples TRBV6-5 to TRBJ2-1; TRBD2 matches 9 bases. Germline loops: CDR1 MNHEY, CDR2 SVGAGI. This CDR3 is 15 amino acids long. The junction had 6 bases not matched to a gene; V was cut back by 5 bases and J by 4 bases. The DNA of the CDR3 is TGTGCCAGCAGTCCCGAGCGGGGGGTATACAATGAGCAGTTCTTC. Translation: CASSPERGVYNEQFF.

The gene calls are TRBV19 and TRBJ2-1, with 11 bases that match TRBD2. J gave up 2 bases and V 6 bases, and 3 bases lay outside the gene matches. Germline V gene lookup returns CDR1 LNHDA and CDR2 SQIVND (reference sequence). This CDR3 has 15 residues. CDR3 sequence: CASRQTSGTYNEQFF. In DNA form, the CDR3 reads TGTGCCAGTAGGCAGACTAGCGGGACCTACAATGAGCAGTTCTTC.

This chain links TRBV30 with TRBJ2-1; either TRBD1 or TRBD2 may supply D (5 bases each). From germline, CDR1 is GTSNPN and CDR2 SVGIG (reference sequence). This CDR3 contains 14 residues. With 0 bases removed from V and 7 bases from J, the gap between germline ends came to 13 bases. CDR3 nucleotide sequence: TGTGCCTGGAGTGTACGGGGCATCTCAAATGAGCAGTTCTTC. This codes for CAWSVRGISNEQFF.

V and J are TRBV7-8 and TRBJ1-1; TRBD1 might be the D (6 bases). CDR3 size: 16 residues. CDR1 is SGHVS and CDR2 is FQNEAQ in the germline V gene. V was pared by 2 bases and J by 3 bases, with 16 bases between. The CDR3, as DNA: TGTGCCAGCAGCTTATCGACCGAGGGGGAGCACACTGAAGCTTTCTTT. The encoded protein is CASSLSTEGEHTEAFF.

This clone was seen many times. This chain connects TRBV29-1 to TRBJ1-1; no clear D gene. CDR1 and CDR2 (germline): SQVTM, ANQGSEA. This CDR3 is 10 amino acids long. Trimming took off 2 bases at V and 10 bases at J, with 8 bases between the two ends. CDR3 amino acids: CSVEYGGAFF. The CDR3, as DNA: TGCAGCGTTGAATACGGAGGAGCTTTCTTT.

This sequence joins TRBV2 and TRBJ1-4; TRBD1 agrees at 8 bases. The CDR3 totals 15 residues. Germline V gives CDR1 SNHLY, CDR2 FYNNEI. V was clipped by 8 bases and J by 2 bases; unmatched bases: 7. CDR3 residues: CASVRQGSTNEKLFF. As DNA, the CDR3 is TGTGCCAGCGTCCGACAGGGGTCGACTAATGAAAAACTGTTTTTT.

This clone was seen a single time. V gene TRBV27 combines with J gene TRBJ2-5, with TRBD2 as a possible D gene (5 bases). The CDR3 sequence is 13 residues long. The V end lost 1 base, the J end lost 7 bases, and 10 bases lay between the germline ends. CDR1 is MNHEY and CDR2 is SMNVEV in the germline V gene (reference sequence). CDR3 region: CASSLLGRGTQYF. In DNA form, the CDR3 reads TGTGCCAGCAGTTTATTAGGACGGGGGACCCAGTACTTC.

This clone occurred a few times. V is TRBV16 and J is TRBJ1-5, with no clear D. Germline loops: CDR1 KGHSY, CDR2 FQNENV. V was pared by 4 bases and J by 1 base, with 8 bases between. The CDR3 spans 14 residues. The DNA for the CDR3 is TGTGCCAGCAGCCTCGAGGGAAGCAATCAGCCCCAGCATTTT. Its translation is CASSLEGSNQPQHF. The full variable domain, in which reference TRBV16 and TRBJ1-5 provide the parts outside the CDR3, is GEEVAQTPKHLVRGEGQKAKLYCAPIKGHSYVFWYQQVLKNEFKFLISFQNENVFDETGMPKERFSAKCLPNSPCSLEIQATKLEDSAVYFCASSLEGSNQPQHFGDGTRLSIL.

The rearrangement links TRBV4-1 to TRBJ2-2; perhaps TRBD1 as D (5 bases). The CDR3 is 17 amino acids. The germline CDR1 and CDR2 sequences are MGHRA and YSYEKL. Trimming left V 0 bases short and J 4 bases short, with 15 bases between. The CDR3 loop is CASSQEGGRGSTGELFF. CDR3 sequence (DNA): TGCGCCAGCAGCCAAGAGGGTGGAAGGGGAAGCACCGGGGAGCTGTTTTTT.

A note on this clone: One end of the junction does not line up with germline, which may come from a read error. J is TRBJ2-1 and V is TRBV30; maybe TRBD1 (6 bases). The CDR3 sequence is 11 residues long. CDR1 is GTSNPN, CDR2 SVGIG, per germline (reference sequence). CDR3 DNA: TGTGCCTGGAGGATACAGGGCCCTTCCCTCTTC. It yields the protein CAWRIQGPSLF.

This chain uses TRBV18 with TRBJ2-2, with 7 bases that match TRBD2. Per the germline V gene, CDR1 is KGHSH and CDR2 is LQKENI. The CDR3 spans 14 residues. The V and J ends lost 5 bases and 3 bases, in that order; junction bases with no gene match: 3. CDR3 coding DNA: TGTGCCAGCTCAAGCGGGGTGGACACCGGGGAGCTGTTTTTT. Translated, it gives CASSSGVDTGELFF.

Only a few counts were recorded for this clone. The genes are TRBV7-9 and TRBJ1-4, with D possibly matching TRBD1 (5 bases). Trimming took off 2 bases at V and 10 bases at J, with 14 bases between the two ends. CDR1 is SEHNR and CDR2 is FQNEAQ in the germline V gene (reference sequence). The CDR3 is 14 residues long. DNA of the CDR3: TGTGCCAGCAGCTTAATGGGACCGAATCGAAAACTGTTTTTT. This gives the protein CASSLMGPNRKLFF.

This clone was found a few times. The rearrangement links TRBV28 to TRBJ1-2, with TRBD1 matching 7 bases. This CDR3 is built from 14 residues. Germline V lookup: CDR1 MDHEN, CDR2 SYDVKM. V was pared by 6 bases and J by 6 bases, with 10 bases of the junction left unmatched. The CDR3 loop reads CASSPHRGGDGYTF. The CDR3 coding sequence is TGTGCCAGCAGCCCCCACAGGGGCGGGGATGGCTACACCTTC.

The chain uses TRBV29-1 and TRBJ1-1, with D perhaps matching TRBD1 (6 bases). The V end lost 3 bases, the J end lost 2 bases, and 16 bases lay between the germline ends. Germline assignment: CDR1 SQVTM and CDR2 ANQGSEA. The CDR3 extends over 15 amino acids. The CDR3 sequence is CSVDELTGDNTEAFF. The CDR3 DNA follows: TGCAGCGTTGATGAACTGACAGGAGATAACACTGAAGCTTTCTTT. The full variable domain, rest sourced from reference TRBV29-1 and TRBJ1-1, is SAVISQKPSRDICQRGTSLTIQCQVDSQVTMMFWYRQQPGQSLTLIATANQGSEATYESGFVIDKFPISRPNLTFSTLTVSNMSPEDSSIYLCSVDELTGDNTEAFFGQGTRLTVV.

This chain connects TRBV7-2 to TRBJ1-3, with TRBD1 as a possible D gene (5 bases). Trimming shortened V by 3 bases and J by 0 bases, and 12 bases separated the two germline ends. The CDR3 is made up of 16 amino acids. Per the germline V gene, CDR1 is SGHTA and CDR2 is FQGNSA. This chain's CDR3 is CASSFRQGSSGNTIYF. The CDR3 nucleotides read TGTGCCAGCAGCTTCCGGCAGGGCAGCTCTGGAAACACCATATATTTT.

The chain couples TRBV6-5 to TRBJ2-5; 7 bases line up with TRBD1. The germline V gene has CDR1 MNHEY and CDR2 SVGAGI. The CDR3 is made up of 12 amino acids. Germline trimming cut 5 bases from V and 5 bases from J; bases unmatched to any gene: 2. The CDR3 region has the DNA TGTGCCAGCAGTACAGGGGAGGAGACCCAGTACTTC. Translated: CASSTGEETQYF.

The chain combines TRBV29-1 with TRBJ2-5; no definite D call. The CDR3 loop spans 10 amino acids. V gave up 6 bases and J gave up 6 bases, with 8 bases separating them. Germline V gene sequence: CDR1 SQVTM, CDR2 ANQGSEA. The CDR3 loop reads CSVAVQTQYF. The CDR3 coding sequence is TGCAGCGTCGCCGTCCAGACCCAGTACTTC.

V usage is TRBV6-5 and J usage is TRBJ1-1, with D possibly TRBD1 on 5 matching bases. The CDR3 length is 15 residues. The V end was cut by 6 bases, the J end by 0 bases, with 14 bases between. Germline V CDR1 and CDR2: MNHEY, SVGAGI. CDR3 protein: CASSPGGFLNTEAFF. CDR3 bases: TGTGCCAGCAGCCCGGGGGGTTTTTTGAACACTGAAGCTTTCTTT.

V gene TRBV7-8 combines with J gene TRBJ1-1; TRBD1 agrees at 9 bases. CDR3 length: 14 residues. J lost 1 base, V lost 5 bases, and 2 bases had no gene match. Germline V lookup: CDR1 SGHVS, CDR2 FQNEAQ. Written as DNA, the CDR3 is TGTGCCAGCAGCAAGGACAGGGGGAACACTGAAGCTTTCTTT. As protein: CASSKDRGNTEAFF. The full variable domain, its missing parts supplied by reference TRBV7-8 and TRBJ1-1, is GAGVSQSPRYKVAKRGQDVALRCDPISGHVSLFWYQQALGQGPEFLTYFQNEAQLDKSGLPSDRFFAERPEGSVSTLKIQRTQQEDSAVYLCASSKDRGNTEAFFGQGTRLTVV.

The V call is TRBV30, the J call TRBJ1-1; D gene ambiguous. CDR1 is GTSNPN and CDR2 is SVGIG in the germline V gene (reference sequence). V dropped 4 bases and J dropped 1 base, with 7 bases sitting between them. The CDR3 loop spans 12 amino acids. The CDR3 nucleotides are TGTGCCTGGATTTTGCGGAACACTGAAGCTTTCTTT. This sequence encodes CAWILRNTEAFF.

The V gene is TRBV4-3, the J gene TRBJ2-1, with TRBD2 matching over 10 bases. The CDR3 loop spans 15 amino acids. J lost 9 bases, V lost 0 bases, and 5 bases had no gene match. Germline V gene lookup returns CDR1 LGHNA and CDR2 YSLEER. CDR3 sequence (DNA): TGCGCCAGCAGCCAAGAGCTAGCGGGAGACACTGAGCAGTTCTTC. Residues: CASSQELAGDTEQFF.

The rearrangement joins TRBV4-1 to TRBJ2-5; unclear D gene. This CDR3 has 14 amino acids. The germline V gene encodes CDR1 MGHRA and CDR2 YSYEKL. V lost 0 bases and J 6 bases, leaving 11 bases between the germline ends. For the CDR3, the DNA is TGCGCCAGCAGCCAAGAGGAGACGGAGAAGACCCAGTACTTC. The encoded protein is CASSQEETEKTQYF.

This clone has more than one count but fewer than ten. The V and J genes are TRBV10-3 and TRBJ1-3; no reliable D call. The CDR3 consists of 13 residues. Trimming shortened V by 6 bases and J by 10 bases, and 16 bases separated the two germline ends. Germline V gene lookup returns CDR1 ENHRY and CDR2 SYGVKD. The DNA for the CDR3 is TGTGCCATCAGATCCGACCCCCAGGTGACCATATATTTT. This sequence encodes CAIRSDPQVTIYF.

The chain employs TRBV28 and TRBJ1-2; the D is unclear. The germline V and J ends were trimmed by 2 bases and 8 bases, with 12 bases remaining between them. The CDR3 spans 13 residues. The germline CDR1 and CDR2 sequences are MDHEN and SYDVKM. CDR3 sequence (DNA): TGTGCCAGCAGTTTAGTGGCAGGAGTAGGCTACACCTTC. Protein sequence: CASSLVAGVGYTF.

As DNA, the CDR3 is TGTGCCAGCAGAAACGAGCACTTGGGTAGACTGTTTTTT. The encoded protein is CASRNEHLGRLFF. This chain joins TRBV6-5 and TRBJ1-4; no firm D call. The CDR3 covers 13 residues. Germline V lookup: CDR1 MNHEY, CDR2 SVGAGI. V was cut by 6 bases and J by 13 bases, with 18 bases left in between.

The chain joins TRBV11-3 to TRBJ1-1; no reliable D call. This CDR3 has 12 residues. Germline assignment: CDR1 SGHNT and CDR2 YENEEA. Between the trimmed V and J ends, which lost 5 bases and 1 base, there was a span of 5 bases. The CDR3 coding sequence is TGTGCCAGCAGCCGACAGAACACTGAAGCTTTCTTT. Translation gives CASSRQNTEAFF.

The chain couples TRBV30 to TRBJ1-6; 11 positions agree with TRBD1. The trim removed 4 bases at V and 9 bases at J, leaving 5 bases unmatched. The CDR3 sequence is 14 residues long. In germline, CDR1 is GTSNPN, CDR2 SVGIG (reference sequence). CDR3 loop: CAWTPGQGASPLHF. The CDR3 DNA follows: TGTGCCTGGACCCCCGGACAGGGGGCTTCACCCCTCCACTTT.